The sequence of this T cell receptor beta chain was determined in a study of blood T cell repertoires in COVID-19. Overall study context: Spain, Italy and the United States supplied samples that represented acute and convalescent COVID-19. Nucleic acid was either cDNA or gDNA, and it came from T cells, B-cell-depleted T cells, or PBMCs.

Per the study methods: Estimated nucleated cell counts came from reference gene primer amplification. Some clones are missing from TCRdb's copy, which holds only in-frame ones; the method was immunoSEQ multiplex PCR. V, J and clone size are taken as reported in that table, and D and trimming were inferred from the DNA itself. Among about 170,000 clones listed, less than 90% were seen once. After removal of 2 bases from V and 5 bases from J, the junction contained 9 bases not matched to a gene. CDR1 and CDR2 from the germline V gene are LNHDA and SQIVND (reference sequence). The length of the CDR3 is 17 residues. Seattle patients were enrolled during active infection and followed longitudinally.

This TCR was recovered from a woman between 65 and 79 years old with COVID-19, enrolled during active disease. The sequenced sample was peripheral blood. This chain joins TRBV19 and TRBJ2-2, with 9 bases fitting TRBD2. CDR3 DNA: TGTGCCAGTAGTATAATCGGGCTAGCGGGACCAACCGGGGAGCTGTTTTTT. This codes for CASSIIGLAGPTGELFF.